This TCR beta chain is drawn from a study of blood T cell repertoires in COVID-19 (dated by TCRdb to between 2020 and 2021). Concerning the study at large: Collaborator samples came from the United States, Italy and Spain and covered acute and convalescent phases of COVID-19. The samples were drawn from two sources: the first 160 participants of the ongoing ImmuneRACE study, and 950 to 1,500 subjects contributed by 6 global collaborators. The prospective study material was composed of cDNA or gDNA derived from T cells, B-cell-depleted T cells, or PBMCs. A freely available public database, intended as a resource for researchers studying the immune response to SARS-CoV-2, is where the repertoires were released. Where HLA class I and class II types were available, the types were taken from metadata supplied by the sample provider, not from assay-based typing. The sample metadata nearly always contained a de-identified subject ID, COVID-19 status, age in years and sex. Subjects who had been exposed to COVID-19, were actively infected with it, or had recovered from it provided the deeply sampled blood TCRbeta repertoires that made up the dataset. Beyond this particular receptor, the publication reports: How much clinical and demographic metadata was included differed by source and by participant, and the metadata was provided uncurated.

TCRbeta CDR3 regions were amplified from genomic DNA using the immunoSEQ Assay, a bias-controlled multiplex PCR. Concerning the study's data processing: The number of nucleated cells in each sample was estimated by amplification of reference gene primers within the assay. To quantify the absolute abundance of each unique TCRbeta CDR3 rearrangement, sequence reads were collapsed and filtered. For each sample, productive Simpson clonality was calculated as the square root of Simpson's diversity index over productive rearrangements. The table was pulled from immuneACCESS by TCRdb, which kept in-frame rearrangements only. Such tables lose some clones; where checked, under half of the loss comes from unresolved V genes, and the rest has no known cause. The V and J calls and the clone size are those of that table, but D and trimming were determined from the DNA. For this sample the table gives 200,000 to 250,000 clones, of which approximately 85% were detected only once. The ten largest clones capture over 5.5% of the sample.

At one collaborating source in Seattle, patients were enrolled during active infection and were followed longitudinally through the course of disease. The collaborating institutions used their own protocols to collect whole blood in K2EDTA tubes. Collaborator samples were shipped for TCRbeta analysis as frozen whole blood, isolated PBMCs, or DNA extracted from either sample type. Between the V and J ends, shortened by 1 base and 1 base respectively, the junction contains 10 bases. Including the terminal cysteine and phenylalanine, the CDR3 comprises 15 residues. Kept here is only the CDR3 DNA, which spans 45 bases and is read in frame from base 1. The germline V gene encodes CDR1 LNHDA and CDR2 SQIVND (reference sequence). To note about this clone: The specificity of this receptor is unknown. The input lacks base qualities; no much larger clone sits a single base away.

Sequences were obtained from peripheral blood. This TCR was sampled from a woman of 80 years or more with COVID-19, enrolled during active disease. The receptor chain draws on TRBV19 and TRBJ1-1; TRBD1 is perhaps the D gene, given 6 matching bases. The CDR3 reads CASSIGGGTNTEAFF. The nucleotide sequence is given as TGTGCCAGTAGTATAGGTGGGGGCACGAACACTGAAGCTTTCTTT.